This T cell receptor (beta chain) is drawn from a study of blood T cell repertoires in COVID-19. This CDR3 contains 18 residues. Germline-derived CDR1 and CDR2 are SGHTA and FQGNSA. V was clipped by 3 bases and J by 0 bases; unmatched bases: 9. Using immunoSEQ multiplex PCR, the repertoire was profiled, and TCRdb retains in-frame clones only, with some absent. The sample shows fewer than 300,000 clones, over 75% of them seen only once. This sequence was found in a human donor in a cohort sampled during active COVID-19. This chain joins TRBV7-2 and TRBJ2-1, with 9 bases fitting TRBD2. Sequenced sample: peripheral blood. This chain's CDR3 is CASSFTSGGISSYNEQFF. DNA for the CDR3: TGTGCCAGCAGCTTCACGAGCGGGGGGATCAGCTCCTACAATGAGCAGTTCTTC.